This T cell receptor beta chain was sequenced during a study of PD-L1 blockade in urothelial cancer. Spiking each PCR with synthetic TCR analog templates was performed. TCRdb's table, derived via immunoSEQ multiplex PCR, lists solely in-frame clones and lacks some. The sample yields about 24,000 clones, around 85% seen once. The CDR3 is made up of 16 amino acids. CDR1 MGHRA and CDR2 YSYEKL come from the germline V gene. The V and J ends lost 4 bases and 8 bases, in that order; junction bases with no gene match: 15. The TCR originated in a man aged 45-65 years with urothelial cancer. The V call is TRBV4-1, the J call TRBJ1-2, with TRBD1 identical over 8 bases. Sequences were derived from PBMCs, sampled around atezolizumab (anti-PD-L1) treatment. CDR3 sequence reads: CASSPDRVTFLRGYTF. The CDR3 region has the DNA TGCGCCAGCAGCCCGGACAGGGTGACGTTTTTGAGAGGCTACACCTTC.